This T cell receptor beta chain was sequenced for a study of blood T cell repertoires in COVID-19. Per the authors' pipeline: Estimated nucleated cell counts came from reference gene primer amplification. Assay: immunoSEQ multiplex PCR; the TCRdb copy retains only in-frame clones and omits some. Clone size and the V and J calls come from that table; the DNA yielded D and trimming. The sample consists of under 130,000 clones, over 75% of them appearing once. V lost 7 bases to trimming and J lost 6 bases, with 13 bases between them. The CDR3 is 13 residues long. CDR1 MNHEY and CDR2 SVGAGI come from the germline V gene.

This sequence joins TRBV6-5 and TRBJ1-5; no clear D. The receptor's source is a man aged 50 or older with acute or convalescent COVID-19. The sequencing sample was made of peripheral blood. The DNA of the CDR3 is TGTGCCAGCAACGCGGGAGGGTTTCAGCCCCAGCATTTT. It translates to CASNAGGFQPQHF.